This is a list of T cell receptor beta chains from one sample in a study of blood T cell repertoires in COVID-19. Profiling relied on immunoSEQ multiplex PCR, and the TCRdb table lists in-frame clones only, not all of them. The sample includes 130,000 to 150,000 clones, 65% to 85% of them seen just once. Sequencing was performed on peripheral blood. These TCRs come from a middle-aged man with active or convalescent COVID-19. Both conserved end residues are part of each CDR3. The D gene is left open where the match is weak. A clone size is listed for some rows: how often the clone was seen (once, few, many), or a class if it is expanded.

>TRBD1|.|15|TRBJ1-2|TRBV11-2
TGTGCCAGCAGCCGTCCGACAGGGGAAGTGGGGGGCTACACCTTC
CASSRPTGEVGGYTF
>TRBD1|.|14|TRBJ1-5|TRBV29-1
TGCAGCGTTCTTATACAGGGGGCTGGTCAGCCCCAGCATTTT
CSVLIQGAGQPQHF
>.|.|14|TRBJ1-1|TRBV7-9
TGTGCCAGCAGCTCGGGGAGTTCAAACACTGAAGCTTTCTTT
CASSSGSSNTEAFF
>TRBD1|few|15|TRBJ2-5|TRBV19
TGTGCCAGTAGTATATCGACAGGGGGCTTAGAGACCCAGTACTTC
CASSISTGGLETQYF
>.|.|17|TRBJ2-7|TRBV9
TGTGCCAGCGGTGAGGGGCAGGGGCCCCTGAGCTCCTACGAGCAGTACTTC
CASGEGQGPLSSYEQYF
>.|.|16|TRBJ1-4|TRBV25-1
TGTGCCAGCAGCCCCTTTAGGGGGGGGACAAATGAAAAACTGTTTTTT
CASSPFRGGTNEKLFF
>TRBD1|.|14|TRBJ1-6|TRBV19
TGTGCCAGTAGGGAGGGACAGGGGAATTCACCCCTCCACTTT
CASREGQGNSPLHF
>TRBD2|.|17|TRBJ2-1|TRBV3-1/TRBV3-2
TGTGCCAGCAGCCAAGAATGGGGACTAGCGGGAGATAGGGAGCAGTTCTTC
CASSQEWGLAGDREQFF
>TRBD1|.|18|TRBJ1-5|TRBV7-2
TGTGCCAGCAGCACCCATCCCGGGACAGGGAATCGCAATCAGCCCCAGCATTTT
CASSTHPGTGNRNQPQHF
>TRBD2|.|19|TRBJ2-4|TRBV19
TGTGCCAGTAGTATAGTGAGACTAGCGGGGGCGTTAGGCAAAAACATTCAGTACTTC
CASSIVRLAGALGKNIQYF